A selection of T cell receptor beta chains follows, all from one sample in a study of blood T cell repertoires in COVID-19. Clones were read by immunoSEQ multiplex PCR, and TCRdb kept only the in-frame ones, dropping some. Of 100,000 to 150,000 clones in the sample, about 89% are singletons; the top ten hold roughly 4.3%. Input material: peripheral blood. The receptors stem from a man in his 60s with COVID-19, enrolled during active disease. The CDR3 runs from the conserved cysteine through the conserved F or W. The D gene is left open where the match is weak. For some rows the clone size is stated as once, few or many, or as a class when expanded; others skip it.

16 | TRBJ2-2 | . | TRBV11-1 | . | CASSLAYQGNTGELFF | TGTGCCAGCAGCTTAGCCTACCAGGGAAACACCGGGGAGCTGTTTTTT
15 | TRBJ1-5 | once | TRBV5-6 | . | CASSSRTPRVGPQHF | TGTGCCAGCAGCTCTAGGACACCCAGAGTTGGGCCCCAGCATTTT
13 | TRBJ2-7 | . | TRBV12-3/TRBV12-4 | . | CASSRLTSYEQYF | TGTGCCAGCAGCCGACTCACCTCCTACGAGCAGTACTTC
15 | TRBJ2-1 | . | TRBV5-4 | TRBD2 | CASSLGQGGYNEQFF | TGTGCCAGCAGCTTGGGGCAGGGAGGGTACAATGAGCAGTTCTTC
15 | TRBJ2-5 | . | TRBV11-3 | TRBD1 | CASSPGTGFQETQYF | TGTGCCAGCAGTCCCGGGACAGGGTTCCAAGAGACCCAGTACTTC
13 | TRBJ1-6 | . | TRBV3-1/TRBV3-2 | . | CATSDGRSSPLHF | TGTGCCACGTCTGACGGTCGGAGTTCACCCCTCCACTTT
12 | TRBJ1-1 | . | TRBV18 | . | CASSGGRSEAFF | TGTGCCAGCTCAGGGGGGAGGTCTGAAGCTTTCTTT
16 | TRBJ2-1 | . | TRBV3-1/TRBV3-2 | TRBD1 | CASSPRTGDPYNEQFF | TGTGCCAGCAGCCCAAGGACAGGGGACCCCTACAATGAGCAGTTCTTC
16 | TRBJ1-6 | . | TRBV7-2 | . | CASSLSPRGVNSPLHF | TGTGCCAGCAGCTTATCCCCTCGGGGGGTAAATTCACCCCTCCACTTT
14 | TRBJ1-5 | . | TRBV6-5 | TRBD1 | CASSGQGGSQPQHF | TGTGCCAGCAGCGGACAGGGAGGCAGTCAGCCCCAGCATTTT
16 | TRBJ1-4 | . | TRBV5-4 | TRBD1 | CASSPGGGQGNEKLFF | TGTGCCAGCAGCCCGGGGGGAGGACAGGGGAATGAAAAACTGTTTTTT
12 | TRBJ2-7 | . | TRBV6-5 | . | CASRNTGSEQYF | TGTGCCAGCAGAAATACAGGGAGCGAGCAGTACTTC
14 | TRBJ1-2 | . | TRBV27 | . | CASSLLAGSGGYTF | TGTGCCAGCAGTTTATTGGCAGGGTCGGGTGGCTACACCTTC
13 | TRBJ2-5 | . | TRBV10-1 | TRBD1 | CASSTGGQETQYF | TGCGCCAGCAGTACAGGGGGCCAAGAGACCCAGTACTTC
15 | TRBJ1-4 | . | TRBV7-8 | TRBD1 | CASSLGRDSNEKLFF | TGTGCCAGCAGCTTAGGCCGGGACAGTAATGAAAAACTGTTTTTT
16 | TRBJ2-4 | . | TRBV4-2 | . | CASSHPSATRRGIQYF | TGTGCCAGCAGCCACCCATCGGCCACCCGAAGAGGCATTCAGTACTTC
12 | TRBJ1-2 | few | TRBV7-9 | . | CATETGMLGYTF | TGTGCCACCGAAACAGGGATGCTAGGCTACACCTTC
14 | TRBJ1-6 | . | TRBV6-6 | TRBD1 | CASSSGQKNSPLHF | TGTGCCAGCAGTTCGGGACAGAAAAATTCACCCCTCCACTTT
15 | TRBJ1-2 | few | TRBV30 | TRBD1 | CAWSTPWGQGGGYTF | TGTGCCTGGAGTACACCGTGGGGACAGGGGGGTGGCTACACCTTC
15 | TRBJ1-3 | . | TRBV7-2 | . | CASSPYALAGNTIYF | TGTGCCAGCAGCCCATATGCGTTAGCTGGAAACACCATATATTTT
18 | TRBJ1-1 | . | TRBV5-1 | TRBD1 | CASSPGQAGFLVNTEAFF | TGCGCCAGCAGCCCGGGACAGGCCGGGTTCCTTGTCAACACTGAAGCTTTCTTT
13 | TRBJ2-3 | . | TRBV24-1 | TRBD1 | CASQGTGKDTQYF | TGTGCCTCTCAGGGGACAGGGAAAGATACGCAGTATTTT